What follows are 24 T cell receptor beta chains derived from one specimen sequenced in a study of cytomegalovirus exposure and HLA in healthy donors. 13 Jbeta primers and 60 Vbeta primers were used for the PCR. TCRdb's copy holds only in-frame clones and misses some; the assay was immunoSEQ multiplex PCR. The data show more than 150,000 clones, around three quarters seen once. Sequencing was done on a sample of PBMCs. Source of these receptors: a woman between 25 and 40 years old in good health and CMV-seropositive.

CDR3 in amino acids: CASSSAAGGYTDTQYF. CDR3 DNA: TGTGCCAGCAGTTCAGCAGCGGGGGGGTACACAGATACGCAGTATTTT. The chain recombines TRBV6-6 with TRBJ2-3; 10 bases line up with TRBD2. Germline trimming cut 4 bases from V and 2 bases from J; bases unmatched to any gene: 6. Germline assignment: CDR1 MNHNY and CDR2 SVGAGI (reference sequence). The CDR3 spans 16 residues.

The gene calls are TRBV5-5 and TRBJ2-3; no definite D call. This CDR3 is built from 19 residues. The V gene lost 4 bases and the J gene lost 0 bases, with 24 bases spanning the gap. Germline-derived CDR1 and CDR2 are SGHKS and YYEKEE (reference sequence). CDR3 bases: TGTGCCAGCAGCCCAGACTGGATAGTCCCGTCCTTTAGCACAGATACGCAGTATTTT. Its protein product is CASSPDWIVPSFSTDTQYF.

The rearrangement joins TRBV19 to TRBJ2-3; 10 bases are a match to TRBD2. CDR3 length: 16 amino acids. V was clipped by 1 base and J by 5 bases; unmatched bases: 6. Germline CDR1 is LNHDA and CDR2 is SQIVND (reference sequence). CDR3 residues: CASSIVASGGVDTQYF. Here the CDR3 DNA reads TGTGCCAGTAGTATAGTAGCTAGCGGGGGTGTAGATACGCAGTATTTT.

This clone was observed once. This chain links TRBV10-3 with TRBJ1-5, with D maybe TRBD1 (5 bases). The CDR3 is 17 residues long. The V end was cut by 0 bases, the J end by 4 bases, with 16 bases between. Germline V lookup: CDR1 ENHRY, CDR2 SYGVKD. The CDR3: CAISESGGWDSNQPQHF. Written as DNA, the CDR3 is TGTGCCATCAGTGAGTCGGGAGGGTGGGACTCTAATCAGCCCCAGCATTTT.

The chain recombines TRBV4-1 with TRBJ1-2; 8 positions agree with TRBD1. Germline V gives CDR1 MGHRA, CDR2 YSYEKL. The CDR3 has 15 amino acids. After removal of 2 bases from V and 2 bases from J, the junction contained 4 bases not matched to a gene. The CDR3 here is CASSQTGGWNYGYTF. In DNA form, the CDR3 reads TGCGCCAGCAGCCAAACAGGGGGTTGGAACTATGGCTACACCTTC.

There are a few counts of this clone. This sequence joins TRBV18 and TRBJ1-2; TRBD1 aligns across 8 bases. Germline CDR1 and CDR2: KGHSH and LQKENI. This CDR3 is built from 14 residues. Trimming took 3 bases from V and 8 from J; bases not matched to a gene: 8. The CDR3 region is CASSPRDRGGGYTF. In nucleotides, the CDR3 is TGTGCCAGCTCACCGAGAGACAGGGGAGGAGGCTACACCTTC.

The chain couples TRBV5-1 to TRBJ2-3; 12 positions match TRBD2. Germline CDR1 and CDR2: SGHRS and YFSETQ. V shed 0 bases, J shed 0 bases, and the junction held 5 bases outside the gene matches. The CDR3 has 18 residues. CDR3 sequence reads: CASSLGLAGVPSTDTQYF. In DNA, the CDR3 is TGCGCCAGCAGCTTGGGACTAGCGGGGGTCCCGAGCACAGATACGCAGTATTTT. The variable domain in full, with the rest retrieved from reference TRBV5-1 and TRBJ2-3, is KAGVTQTPRYLIKTRGQQVTLSCSPISGHRSVSWYQQTPGQGLQFLFEYFSETQRNKGNFPGRFSGRQFSNSRSEMNVSTLELGDSALYLCASSLGLAGVPSTDTQYFGPGTRLTVL.

The chain links TRBV5-5 to TRBJ2-1; 8 positions match TRBD2. The CDR3 length is 16 residues. Germline V lookup: CDR1 SGHKS, CDR2 YYEKEE (reference sequence). Trimming at V came to 2 bases and at J to 7 bases, leaving 11 bases not matched to a gene. CDR3 in amino acids: CASSLSAGDVRNEQFF. CDR3 nucleotides: TGTGCCAGCAGCTTATCAGCGGGGGACGTCCGGAATGAGCAGTTCTTC.

The chain links TRBV4-2 to TRBJ2-6, with D perhaps matching TRBD2 (5 bases). Between the trimmed V and J ends, which lost 3 bases and 0 bases, there was a span of 12 bases. In germline, CDR1 is LGHNA, CDR2 YNFKEQ. This CDR3 has 17 amino acids. The CDR3 here is CASSHGGSGSGANVLTF. The CDR3 DNA is TGTGCCAGCAGCCACGGCGGGTCCGGCTCTGGGGCCAACGTCCTGACTTTC.

The CDR3 here is CASSEFWGSDRGAEQYF. CDR3 bases: TGTGCCAGCAGTGAATTTTGGGGGAGCGACAGGGGGGCTGAGCAGTACTTC. The genes are TRBV6-1 and TRBJ2-7; 9 bases are shared with TRBD1. Per germline, CDR1 MNHNS and CDR2 SASEGT. CDR3 length equals 17 residues. J gave up 7 bases and V 2 bases, and 15 bases lay outside the gene matches.

V usage is TRBV11-2 and J usage is TRBJ2-3; tentative D call: TRBD1 (5 bases). This CDR3 comprises 14 residues. Deletions cut 0 bases from V and 1 base from J, with 5 bases between. The germline V gene has CDR1 SGHAT and CDR2 FQNNGV. The CDR3 loop is CASSLEGRTDTQYF. DNA of the CDR3: TGTGCCAGCAGCTTAGAGGGGCGCACAGATACGCAGTATTTT.

The chain couples TRBV11-3 to TRBJ2-5, with 9 bases lining up with TRBD1. This CDR3 contains 17 residues. CDR1 and CDR2 from the germline V gene are SGHNT and YENEEA. The V gene end was trimmed by 5 bases and the J gene end by 5 bases; junction bases not matched to a gene: 15. DNA of the CDR3: TGTGCCAGCAGCCCCTCGCAAGGGACAGGGCCCGTGGAGACCCAGTACTTC. Encoded protein: CASSPSQGTGPVETQYF.

The table lists this clone with a few counts. V is TRBV13 and J is TRBJ2-1, with TRBD1 matching 9 bases. Germline V lookup: CDR1 PRHDT, CDR2 FYEKMQ (reference sequence). The CDR3 is 19 residues long. The V gene end was trimmed by 5 bases and the J gene end by 5 bases; junction bases not matched to a gene: 19. The CDR3 is CASSVQGARVFEEDNEQFF. DNA for the CDR3: TGTGCCAGCAGCGTACAGGGGGCGCGGGTTTTCGAGGAGGACAATGAGCAGTTCTTC.

As concerns this clone: The sample carries other DNA sequences with the same CDR3. This sequence joins TRBV28 and TRBJ2-5, with 9 bases identical to TRBD1. After removal of 5 bases from V and 4 bases from J, the junction contained 5 bases not matched to a gene. The CDR3 has 14 amino acids. CDR1 is MDHEN and CDR2 is SYDVKM in the germline V gene. This chain's CDR3 is CASSRGQGRETQYF. For the CDR3, the DNA is TGTGCCAGCAGTCGGGGACAGGGAAGAGAGACCCAGTACTTC.

This clone was counted a single time. The gene calls are TRBV11-2 and TRBJ2-2; TRBD2 aligns across 8 bases. The germline CDR1 and CDR2 sequences are SGHAT and FQNNGV. The CDR3 runs 16 residues. V gave up 5 bases and J gave up 5 bases; unmatched junction bases: 10. The CDR3 coding sequence is TGTGCCAGCAGCACCCCCGGGACTAGTAATACCGGGGAGCTGTTTTTT. As protein: CASSTPGTSNTGELFF.

This clone has just a few counts. The chain links TRBV7-2 to TRBJ2-7; D may be TRBD2 (5 bases). Germline V CDR1 and CDR2: SGHTA, FQGNSA. This CDR3 region has 15 residues. Trimming shortened V by 1 base and J by 2 bases, and 12 bases separated the two germline ends. The CDR3 coding sequence is TGTGCCAGCAGCTTAGGGGGTAGCGCGGCCTACGAGCAGTACTTC. Amino acids: CASSLGGSAAYEQYF.

The CDR3: CASSHSRTTMSSPLHF. The DNA for the CDR3 is TGCGCCAGCAGCCATTCCAGGACTACTATGAGTTCACCCCTCCACTTT. The chain joins TRBV4-3 to TRBJ1-6; D remains ambiguous. With 3 bases removed from V and 9 bases from J, the gap between germline ends came to 18 bases. CDR1 is LGHNA, CDR2 YSLEER, per germline. The CDR3 has 16 amino acids.

The chain recombines TRBV9 with TRBJ1-6, with 7 positions matching TRBD1. Germline loops: CDR1 SGDLS, CDR2 YYNGEE. The V and J ends lost 1 base and 9 bases, in that order; junction bases with no gene match: 4. This CDR3 comprises 14 residues. In DNA, the CDR3 is TGTGCCAGCAGCGTACGGGACAGAGGTTCACCCCTCCACTTT. This gives the protein CASSVRDRGSPLHF.

This chain joins TRBV4-2 and TRBJ1-3; D may be TRBD1 (6 bases). The ends were cut back, 1 base at V and 2 bases at J, with 12 bases in the middle. Germline CDR1 reads LGHNA; CDR2 reads YNFKEQ. The CDR3 length is 16 residues. As DNA, the CDR3 is TGTGCCAGCAGCCAAGGGGAGGGGGGGGCTGGAAACACCATATATTTT. Its translation is CASSQGEGGAGNTIYF.

V is TRBV6-5 and J is TRBJ1-3; 7 nucleotides align to TRBD1. The J segment lost 4 bases and the V segment lost 0 bases, leaving 3 bases of the junction unmatched. This CDR3 comprises 15 residues. CDR1 MNHEY and CDR2 SVGAGI come from the germline V gene. Here the CDR3 reads CASSYSWGQGNTIYF. The CDR3 bases are TGTGCCAGCAGTTACTCTTGGGGACAGGGAAACACCATATATTTT.

The chain couples TRBV5-1 to TRBJ2-6, with D perhaps matching TRBD1 (6 bases). V lost 7 bases and J 4 bases, leaving 15 bases between the germline ends. Germline CDR1 SGHRS, CDR2 YFSETQ. This CDR3 comprises 15 residues. CDR3 region: CASHVTGPGANVLTF. The DNA for the CDR3 is TGCGCCAGCCATGTTACAGGGCCGGGGGCCAACGTCCTGACTTTC.

The rearrangement links TRBV6-1 to TRBJ2-4, with TRBD2 matching over 7 bases. Germline values: CDR1 MNHNS, CDR2 SASEGT. After removal of 3 bases from V and 0 bases from J, the junction contained 8 bases not matched to a gene. The CDR3 is 17 amino acids. As DNA, the CDR3 is TGTGCCAGCAGTGACTTGTCTAGCGGCTTAGCCAAAAACATTCAGTACTTC. It specifies CASSDLSSGLAKNIQYF.

This chain connects TRBV6-5 to TRBJ1-6; a possible D gene is TRBD1 (6 bases). The CDR3 is 14 amino acids. V gave up 6 bases and J gave up 4 bases, with 10 bases separating them. Germline V gene lookup returns CDR1 MNHEY and CDR2 SVGAGI. CDR3 DNA: TGTGCCAGCAGACAGGGAGGGTATAATTCACCCCTCCACTTT. Protein sequence: CASRQGGYNSPLHF.

This chain connects TRBV5-4 to TRBJ1-2, with D perhaps matching TRBD1 (6 bases). V lost 2 bases and J 6 bases, leaving 14 bases between the germline ends. CDR3 length: 14 residues. The germline V gene has CDR1 SGHNT and CDR2 YYREEE (reference sequence). The CDR3 spells CASSLFGGQNGYTF. Written as DNA, the CDR3 is TGTGCCAGCAGCTTATTCGGGGGGCAGAATGGCTACACCTTC.